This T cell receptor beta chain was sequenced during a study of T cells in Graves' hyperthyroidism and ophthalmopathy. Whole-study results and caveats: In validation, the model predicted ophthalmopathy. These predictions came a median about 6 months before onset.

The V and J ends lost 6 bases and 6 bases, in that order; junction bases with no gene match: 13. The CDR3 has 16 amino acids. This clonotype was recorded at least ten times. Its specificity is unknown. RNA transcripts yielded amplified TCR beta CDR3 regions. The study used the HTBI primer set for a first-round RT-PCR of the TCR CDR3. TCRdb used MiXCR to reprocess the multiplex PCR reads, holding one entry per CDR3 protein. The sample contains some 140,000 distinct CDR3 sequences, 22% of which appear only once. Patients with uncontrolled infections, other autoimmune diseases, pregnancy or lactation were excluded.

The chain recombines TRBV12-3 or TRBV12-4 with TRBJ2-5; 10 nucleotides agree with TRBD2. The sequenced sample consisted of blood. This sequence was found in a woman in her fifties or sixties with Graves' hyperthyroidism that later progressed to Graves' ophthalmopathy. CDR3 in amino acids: CASSAGTSARGKTQYF. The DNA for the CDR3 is TGTGCCAGCAGCGCCGGGACTAGCGCGAGGGGGAAGACCCAGTACTTC.